These T cell receptor beta chains were read from a single sample in a study of identical twins' blood T cells. TCRdb reanalysed the 5' RACE reads using MiXCR and keeps one entry per CDR3 protein. In the table there are 300,000 to 400,000 distinct CDR3 sequences, roughly 31% of which are singletons. Material for sequencing was PBMCs. The receptor set was obtained from a woman between 18 and 49 years old in good health. CDR3s include the opening cysteine and the closing phenylalanine or tryptophan. The order of the fields is D gene, J gene, V gene, clone size, CDR3 protein, CDR3 DNA. The D gene is left open where the match is weak. Not all rows give a size; the values are once, few, many and, for expanded clones, a class.

>NA|TRBJ1-1|TRBV19|few
CASSIERGTEAFF
TGTGCCAGTAGTATCGAGCGGGGCACTGAAGCTTTCTTT
>NA|TRBJ2-1|TRBV5-1|few
CASSSGDNEQFF
TGCGCCAGCAGCTCCGGCGACAATGAGCAGTTCTTC
>TRBD1|TRBJ1-1|TRBV20-1|many
CSATGTANTEAFF
TGCAGTGCTACGGGGACAGCGAACACTGAAGCTTTCTTT
>TRBD1|TRBJ2-5|TRBV12-5|NA
CASGLVIGDRAVTETQYF
TGTGCTAGTGGTTTAGTGATAGGGGACAGGGCAGTCACAGAGACCCAGTACTTC
>NA|TRBJ2-5|TRBV30|NA
CAWSGTGETQYF
TGTGCCTGGAGTGGAACGGGGGAGACCCAGTACTTC
>TRBD2|TRBJ2-3|TRBV29-1|once
CSVRGGAADTLYF
TGCAGCGTTCGCGGGGGGGCGGCAGATACGCTGTATTTT
>NA|TRBJ1-3|TRBV20-1|NA
CSARDLRQHGVETGNTIYF
TGCAGTGCTAGAGATCTACGGCAGCACGGCGTTGAAACTGGAAACACCATATATTTT
>NA|TRBJ1-1|TRBV18|NA
CASSPPPPNTEAFF
TGTGCCAGCTCACCACCCCCACCGAACACTGAAGCTTTCTTT
>NA|TRBJ1-1|TRBV29-1|NA
CGVDRRREAFF
TGCGGCGTTGACAGGCGGAGGGAAGCTTTCTTT
>NA|TRBJ2-2|TRBV2|few
CASSRDRDKGELFF
TGTGCCAGCAGCCGGGACCGAGATAAAGGGGAGCTGTTTTTT
>NA|TRBJ1-6|TRBV12-3/TRBV12-4|many
CASSFERGLNSPLHF
TGTGCCAGCAGTTTTGAGCGGGGGCTGAATTCACCCCTCCACTTT
>NA|TRBJ2-4|TRBV6-2/TRBV6-3|many
CASSNPLNIQYF
TGTGCCAGCAGTAACCCCTTGAACATTCAGTACTTC
>TRBD1|TRBJ1-4|TRBV6-5|few
CASSYGYRGGGEKLFF
TGTGCCAGCAGTTACGGTTACAGGGGAGGGGGCGAAAAACTGTTTTTT
>TRBD1|TRBJ1-1|TRBV7-9|few
CASSLDHLQGLSTFF
TGTGCCAGCAGCTTAGACCATCTACAGGGGCTGTCAACTTTCTTT
>NA|TRBJ1-1|TRBV5-1|NA
CASSYLRCEGLNGGTEAFF
TGCGCCAGCAGCTACTTAAGGTGCGAGGGGCTCAATGGTGGCACTGAAGCTTTCTTT
>NA|TRBJ1-1|TRBV29-1|many
CSVVHKGLGTEAFF
TGCAGCGTTGTTCATAAGGGGCTTGGCACTGAAGCTTTCTTT
>NA|TRBJ1-1|TRBV7-3|NA
CASSPQADTVTEAFF
TGTGCCAGCAGCCCACAAGCTGATACCGTGACAGAAGCTTTCTTT
>NA|TRBJ1-4|TRBV20-1|few
CSAGNNEKLFF
TGCAGTGCCGGGAATAATGAAAAACTGTTTTTT
>NA|TRBJ1-4|TRBV7-2|many
CASGQGSRENEKLFF
TGTGCCAGCGGTCAAGGGTCCAGGGAGAATGAAAAACTGTTTTTT
>NA|TRBJ1-1|TRBV4-3|NA
CASSQASGGLHLFF
TGCGCCAGCAGCCAAGCGTCTGGGGGGTTACACCTTTTCTTT
>NA|TRBJ2-7|TRBV19|many
CASSIFGPGSYEQYF
NA